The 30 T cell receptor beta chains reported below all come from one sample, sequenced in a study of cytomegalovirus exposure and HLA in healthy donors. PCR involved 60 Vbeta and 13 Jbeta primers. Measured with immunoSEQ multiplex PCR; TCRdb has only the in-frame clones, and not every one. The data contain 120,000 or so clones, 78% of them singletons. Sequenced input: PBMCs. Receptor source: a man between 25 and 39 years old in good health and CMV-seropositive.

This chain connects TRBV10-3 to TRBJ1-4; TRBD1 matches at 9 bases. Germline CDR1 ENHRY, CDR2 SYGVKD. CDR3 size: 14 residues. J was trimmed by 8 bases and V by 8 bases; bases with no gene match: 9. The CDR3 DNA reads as TGTGCCATCCGGTCCTCCGGGACAGGGGAAAAACTGTTTTTT. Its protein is CAIRSSGTGEKLFF.

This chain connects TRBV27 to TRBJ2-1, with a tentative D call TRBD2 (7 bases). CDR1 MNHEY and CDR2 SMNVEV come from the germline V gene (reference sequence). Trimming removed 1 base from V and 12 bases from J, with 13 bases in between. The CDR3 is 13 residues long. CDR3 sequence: CASSLYGGQGQFF. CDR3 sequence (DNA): TGTGCCAGCAGTTTATACGGGGGGCAGGGGCAGTTCTTC.

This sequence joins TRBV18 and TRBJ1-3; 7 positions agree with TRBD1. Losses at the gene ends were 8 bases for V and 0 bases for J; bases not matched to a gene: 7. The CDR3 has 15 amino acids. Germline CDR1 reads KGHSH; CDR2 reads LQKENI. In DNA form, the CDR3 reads TGTGCCAGCCGCCAGGCAGGGGGCTCTGGAAACACCATATATTTT. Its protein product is CASRQAGGSGNTIYF.

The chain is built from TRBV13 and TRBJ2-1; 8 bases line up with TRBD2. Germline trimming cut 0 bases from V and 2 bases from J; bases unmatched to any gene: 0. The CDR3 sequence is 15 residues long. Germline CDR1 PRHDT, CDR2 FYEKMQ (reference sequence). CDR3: CASSLGTSAYNEQFF. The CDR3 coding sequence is TGTGCCAGCAGCTTAGGGACTAGCGCCTACAATGAGCAGTTCTTC.

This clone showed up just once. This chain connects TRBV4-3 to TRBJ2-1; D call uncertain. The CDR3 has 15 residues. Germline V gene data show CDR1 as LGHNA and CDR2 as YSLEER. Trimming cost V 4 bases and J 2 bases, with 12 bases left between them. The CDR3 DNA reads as TGCGCCAGCAGCCCGAACCTAGGAACCTACAATGAGCAGTTCTTC. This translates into CASSPNLGTYNEQFF.

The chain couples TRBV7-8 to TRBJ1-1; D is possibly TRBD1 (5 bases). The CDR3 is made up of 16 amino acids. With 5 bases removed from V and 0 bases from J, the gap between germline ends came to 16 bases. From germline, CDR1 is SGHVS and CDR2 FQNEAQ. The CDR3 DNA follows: TGTGCCAGCAGCGACCCGGGGGATGGGATGAACACTGAAGCTTTCTTT. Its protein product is CASSDPGDGMNTEAFF.

This chain's CDR3 is CATSPGGDSYEQYF. DNA for the CDR3: TGTGCCACCAGCCCGGGGGGGGATTCCTACGAGCAGTACTTC. The chain links TRBV15 to TRBJ2-7; 8 nucleotides agree with TRBD2. The V gene end was trimmed by 5 bases and the J gene end by 1 base; junction bases not matched to a gene: 4. CDR1 and CDR2 (germline): LNHNV, YYDKDF (reference sequence). CDR3 length equals 14 residues.

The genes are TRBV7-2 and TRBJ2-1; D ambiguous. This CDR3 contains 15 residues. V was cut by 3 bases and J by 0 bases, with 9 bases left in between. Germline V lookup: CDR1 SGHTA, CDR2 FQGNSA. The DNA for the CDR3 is TGTGCCAGCAGCTTGCTCGCGGCCTCCTACAATGAGCAGTTCTTC. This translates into CASSLLAASYNEQFF.

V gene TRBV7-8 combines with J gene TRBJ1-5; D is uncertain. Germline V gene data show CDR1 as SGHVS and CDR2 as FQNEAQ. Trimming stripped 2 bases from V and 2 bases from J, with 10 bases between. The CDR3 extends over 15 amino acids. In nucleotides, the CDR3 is TGTGCCAGCAGCTTAACCGAGGCGGGCAATCAGCCCCAGCATTTT. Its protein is CASSLTEAGNQPQHF.

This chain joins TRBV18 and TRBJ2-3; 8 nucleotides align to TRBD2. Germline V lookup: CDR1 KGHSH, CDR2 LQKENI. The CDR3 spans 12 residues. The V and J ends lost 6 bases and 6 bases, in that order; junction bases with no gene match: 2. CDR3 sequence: CASSPGGDTQYF. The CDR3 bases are TGTGCCAGCTCCCCGGGGGGGGATACGCAGTATTTT. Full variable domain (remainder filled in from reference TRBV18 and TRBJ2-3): NAGVMQNPRHLVRRRGQEARLRCSPMKGHSHVYWYRQLPEEGLKFMVYLQKENIIDESGMPKERFSAEFPKEGPSILRIQQVVRGDSAAYFCASSPGGDTQYFGPGTRLTVL.

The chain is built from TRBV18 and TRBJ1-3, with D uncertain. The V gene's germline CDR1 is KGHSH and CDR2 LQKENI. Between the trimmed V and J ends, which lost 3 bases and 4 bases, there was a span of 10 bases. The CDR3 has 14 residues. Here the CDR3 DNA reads TGTGCCAGCTCACCCCCGGGAGTCGGAAACACCATATATTTT. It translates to CASSPPGVGNTIYF.

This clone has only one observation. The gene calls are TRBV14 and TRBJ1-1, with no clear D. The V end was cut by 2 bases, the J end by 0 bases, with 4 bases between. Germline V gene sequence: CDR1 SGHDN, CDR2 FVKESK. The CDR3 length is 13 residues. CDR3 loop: CASSQSLNTEAFF. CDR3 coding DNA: TGTGCCAGCAGCCAATCGTTGAACACTGAAGCTTTCTTT. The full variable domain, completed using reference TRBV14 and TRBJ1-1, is EAGVTQFPSHSVIEKGQTVTLRCDPISGHDNLYWYRRVMGKEIKFLLHFVKESKQDESGMPNNRFLAERTGGTYSTLKVQPAELEDSGVYFCASSQSLNTEAFFGQGTRLTVV.

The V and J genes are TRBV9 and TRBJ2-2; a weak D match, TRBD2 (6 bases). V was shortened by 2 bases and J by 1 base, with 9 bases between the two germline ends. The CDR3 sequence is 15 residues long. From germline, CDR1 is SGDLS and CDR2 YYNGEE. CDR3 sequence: CASSVRGLNTGELFF. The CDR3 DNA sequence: TGTGCCAGCAGCGTTCGGGGACTGAACACCGGGGAGCTGTTTTTT.

CDR3 in amino acids: CASRRISGRSSYEQYF. The CDR3 DNA is TGTGCCAGCAGACGAATTAGCGGGAGGTCCTCCTACGAGCAGTACTTC. The chain links TRBV11-2 to TRBJ2-7; 10 bases agree with TRBD2. This CDR3 comprises 16 residues. Unmatched junction bases numbered 8, after V lost 6 bases and J lost 0 bases. In germline, CDR1 is SGHAT, CDR2 FQNNGV.

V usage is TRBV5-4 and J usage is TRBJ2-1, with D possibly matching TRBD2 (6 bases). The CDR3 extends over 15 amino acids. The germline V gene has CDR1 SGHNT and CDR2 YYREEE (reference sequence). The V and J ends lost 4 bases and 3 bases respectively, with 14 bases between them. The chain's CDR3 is CASSPRGGLYNEQFF. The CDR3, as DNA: TGTGCCAGCAGCCCGCGGGGAGGTCTCTACAATGAGCAGTTCTTC.

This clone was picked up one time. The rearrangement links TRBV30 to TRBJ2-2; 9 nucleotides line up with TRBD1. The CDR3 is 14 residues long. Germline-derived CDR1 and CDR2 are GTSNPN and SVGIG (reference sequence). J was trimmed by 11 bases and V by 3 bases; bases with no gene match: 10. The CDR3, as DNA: TGTGCCTGGAGACCCGGGACAGGGTTTGGTGAGCTGTTTTTT. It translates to CAWRPGTGFGELFF.

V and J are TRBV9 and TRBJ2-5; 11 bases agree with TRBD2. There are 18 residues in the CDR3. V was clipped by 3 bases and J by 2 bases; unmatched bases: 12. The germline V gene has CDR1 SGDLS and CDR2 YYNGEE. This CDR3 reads CASSALGATSGVQETQYF. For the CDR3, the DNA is TGTGCCAGCAGCGCGTTGGGGGCGACTAGCGGGGTTCAAGAGACCCAGTACTTC.

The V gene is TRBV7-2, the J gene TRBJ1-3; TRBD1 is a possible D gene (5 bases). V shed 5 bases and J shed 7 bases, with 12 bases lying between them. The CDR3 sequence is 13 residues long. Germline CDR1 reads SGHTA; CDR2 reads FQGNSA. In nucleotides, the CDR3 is TGTGCCAGCAGCCTCACAGGAACTAACACCATATATTTT. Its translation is CASSLTGTNTIYF. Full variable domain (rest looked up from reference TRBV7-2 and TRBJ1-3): GAGVSQSPSNKVTEKGKDVELRCDPISGHTALYWYRQSLGQGLEFLIYFQGNSAPDKSGLPSDRFSAERTGGSVSTLTIQRTQQEDSAVYLCASSLTGTNTIYFGEGSWLTVV.

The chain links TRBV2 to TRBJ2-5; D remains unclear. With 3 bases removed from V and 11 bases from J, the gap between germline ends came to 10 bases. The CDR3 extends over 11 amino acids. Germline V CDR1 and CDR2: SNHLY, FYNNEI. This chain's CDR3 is CASSDALEQYF. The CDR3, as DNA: TGTGCCAGCAGTGATGCCTTGGAGCAGTACTTC.

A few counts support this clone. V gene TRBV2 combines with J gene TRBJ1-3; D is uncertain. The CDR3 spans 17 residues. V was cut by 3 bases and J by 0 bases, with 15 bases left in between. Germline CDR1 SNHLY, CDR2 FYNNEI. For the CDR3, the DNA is TGTGCCAGCAGTGAGACGGAGCGGGGAAACTCTGGAAACACCATATATTTT. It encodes CASSETERGNSGNTIYF.

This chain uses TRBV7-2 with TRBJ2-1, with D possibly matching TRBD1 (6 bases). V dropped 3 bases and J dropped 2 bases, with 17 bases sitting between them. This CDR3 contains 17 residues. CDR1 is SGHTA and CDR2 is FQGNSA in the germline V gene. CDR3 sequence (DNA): TGTGCCAGCAGCTTCCCTCGGATAGGGGGAACCTACAATGAGCAGTTCTTC. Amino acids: CASSFPRIGGTYNEQFF.

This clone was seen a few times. Here the CDR3 reads CASSLRSSGSETQYF. DNA for the CDR3: TGTGCCAGCAGCTTAAGGTCTAGCGGGAGTGAGACCCAGTACTTC. The chain carries TRBV13 and TRBJ2-5; 10 nucleotides align to TRBD2. The length of the CDR3 is 15 residues. Trimming at V came to 2 bases and at J to 5 bases, leaving 5 bases not matched to a gene. Germline V gene lookup returns CDR1 PRHDT and CDR2 FYEKMQ (reference sequence).

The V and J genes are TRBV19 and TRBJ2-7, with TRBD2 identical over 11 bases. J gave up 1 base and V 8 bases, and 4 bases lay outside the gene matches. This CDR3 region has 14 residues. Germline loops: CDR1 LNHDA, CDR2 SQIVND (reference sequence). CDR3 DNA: TGTGCCAGTGGCACTAGCGGGGGTTCCTACGAGCAGTACTTC. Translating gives CASGTSGGSYEQYF.

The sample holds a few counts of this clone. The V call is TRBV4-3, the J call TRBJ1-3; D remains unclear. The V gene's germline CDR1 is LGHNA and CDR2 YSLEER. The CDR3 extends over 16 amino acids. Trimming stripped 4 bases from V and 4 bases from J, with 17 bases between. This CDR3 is CASSPDDWVKGNTIYF. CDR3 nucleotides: TGCGCCAGCAGCCCCGACGACTGGGTAAAAGGAAACACCATATATTTT.

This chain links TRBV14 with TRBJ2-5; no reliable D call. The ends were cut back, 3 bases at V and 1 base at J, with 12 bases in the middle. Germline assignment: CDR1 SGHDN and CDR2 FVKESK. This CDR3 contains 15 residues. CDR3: CASSHIHDPQETQYF. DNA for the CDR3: TGTGCCAGCAGCCATATACACGATCCCCAAGAGACCCAGTACTTC.

The CDR3 DNA is TGTGCCAGCAGCCCCGGACTAGCGGGAGGGCCAGGTTACGAGCAGTACTTC. This codes for CASSPGLAGGPGYEQYF. This chain joins TRBV7-9 and TRBJ2-7, with 15 positions matching TRBD2. Germline CDR1 reads SEHNR; CDR2 reads FQNEAQ (reference sequence). The CDR3 runs to 17 residues. V lost 5 bases, J lost 4 bases, and 9 bases stayed unmatched.

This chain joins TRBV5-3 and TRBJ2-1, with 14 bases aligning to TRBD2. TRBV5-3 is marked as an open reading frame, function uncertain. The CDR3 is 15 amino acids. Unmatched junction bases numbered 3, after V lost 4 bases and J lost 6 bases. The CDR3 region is CARSNGLAGGNEQFF. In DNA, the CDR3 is TGTGCCAGAAGCAATGGACTAGCGGGAGGCAATGAGCAGTTCTTC.

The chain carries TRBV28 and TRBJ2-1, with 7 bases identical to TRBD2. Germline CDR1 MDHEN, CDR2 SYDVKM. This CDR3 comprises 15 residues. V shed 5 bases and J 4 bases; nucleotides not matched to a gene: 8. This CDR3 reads CASSPNFGRYNEQFF. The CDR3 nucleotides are TGTGCCAGCAGTCCGAACTTCGGGAGGTACAATGAGCAGTTCTTC. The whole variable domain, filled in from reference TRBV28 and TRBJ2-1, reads DVKVTQSSRYLVKRTGEKVFLECVQDMDHENMFWYRQDPGLGLRLIYFSYDVKMKEKGDIPEGYSVSREKKERFSLILESASTNQTSMYLCASSPNFGRYNEQFFGPGTRLTVL.

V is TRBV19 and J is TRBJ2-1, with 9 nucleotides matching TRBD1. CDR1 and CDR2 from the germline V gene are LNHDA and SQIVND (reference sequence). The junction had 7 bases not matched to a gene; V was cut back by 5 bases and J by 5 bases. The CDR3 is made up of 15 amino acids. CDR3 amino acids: CASSFSGQGHNEQFF. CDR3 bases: TGTGCCAGTAGTTTTTCGGGACAGGGCCACAATGAGCAGTTCTTC.

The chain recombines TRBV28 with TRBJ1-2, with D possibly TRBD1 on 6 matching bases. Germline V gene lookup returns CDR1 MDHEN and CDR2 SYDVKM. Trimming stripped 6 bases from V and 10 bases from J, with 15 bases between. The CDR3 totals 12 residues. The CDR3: CASSPGGLDYTF. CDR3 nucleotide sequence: TGTGCCAGCAGCCCCGGGGGGCTTGACTACACCTTC.